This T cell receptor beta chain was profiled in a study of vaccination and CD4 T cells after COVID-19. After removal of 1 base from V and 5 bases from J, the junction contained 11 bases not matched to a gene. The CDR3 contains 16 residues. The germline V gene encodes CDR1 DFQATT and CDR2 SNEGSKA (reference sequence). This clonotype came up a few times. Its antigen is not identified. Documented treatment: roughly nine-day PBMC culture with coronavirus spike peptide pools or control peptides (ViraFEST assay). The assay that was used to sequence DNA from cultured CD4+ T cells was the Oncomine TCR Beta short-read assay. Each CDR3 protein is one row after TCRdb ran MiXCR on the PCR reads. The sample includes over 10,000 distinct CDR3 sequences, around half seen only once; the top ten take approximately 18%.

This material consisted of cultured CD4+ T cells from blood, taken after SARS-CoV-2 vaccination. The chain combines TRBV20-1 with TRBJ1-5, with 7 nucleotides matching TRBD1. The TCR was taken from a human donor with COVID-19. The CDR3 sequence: CSARVSGGGRDQPQHF. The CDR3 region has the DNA TGCAGTGCTAGAGTCAGTGGAGGGGGCAGGGATCAGCCCCAGCATTTT.